The clone carrying this T cell receptor (beta chain) was picked up one time. The antigen remains undetermined. The PCR employed 60 Vbeta primers together with 13 Jbeta primers. The data were produced by immunoSEQ multiplex PCR, yet TCRdb's version contains in-frame clones alone and is incomplete. This sample has some 150,000 clones; about 64% occur once, and the top ten carry about 3%. This specimen comes from a study of cytomegalovirus exposure and HLA in healthy donors. Whole-study findings and limits: Per published reports, the classifier diagnosed cytomegalovirus status with high specificity and sensitivity. Among TCR beta chains of equal frequency, HLA-associated ones were more clonally expanded in a later analysis. CMV serostatus alone was available as immune exposure information.

The CDR3 has 14 residues. With 7 bases removed from V and 3 bases from J, the gap between germline ends came to 15 bases. CDR1 and CDR2 (germline): SNHLY, FYNNEI. Sequencing input: PBMCs. The gene calls are TRBV2 and TRBJ1-1; D is ambiguous. The sequence was collected from a woman in her thirties in good health and CMV-seropositive. This chain's CDR3 is CASTSEGGYTEAFF. The CDR3 coding sequence is TGTGCCAGCACTTCTGAGGGAGGGTACACTGAAGCTTTCTTT.